The present entry profiles one T cell receptor beta chain with its context. Its antigen is still unknown. Germline V CDR1 and CDR2: SGHKS, YYEKEE (reference sequence). CDR3 length: 15 residues. The data stem from a study of monozygotic twins with inflammatory bowel disease. Study outcomes and limitations: Repertoire similarity matched across concordant and discordant twins, perhaps owing to limited power.

UMIs containing a 6-nucleotide sample barcode were added via template switching. One entry per CDR3 protein, without DNA, is what TCRdb gives after re-calling the 5' RACE reads. The repertoire table contains approximately 100,000 distinct CDR3 sequences. The material sequenced was blood. The origin of this receptor is a human donor with ulcerative colitis or Crohn's disease, or a healthy co-twin of an affected twin (not recorded which). The gene calls are TRBV5-5 and TRBJ2-1. The CDR3 reads CASSLLVGVRNEQFF.